This T cell receptor (beta chain) was captured in a study of beta chain features in type 1 diabetes. The authors reverse transcribed all of the isolated RNA, so sequencing captured expressed TCRB transcripts. A few million reads, on average, came from each naive, central memory and regulatory T cell sample. Assay used: immunoSEQ multiplex PCR; TCRdb lists only in-frame clones, some missing. The table records fewer than 900,000 clones, roughly a sixth of them present only once. Study observations and caveats: Shorter TCRB CDR3s, moderately but significantly so, were found in Type 1 diabetes patients in all four CD4+ subsets. The analysis here could not establish whether HLA type shapes TCRB rearrangement. A cDNA-based sequencing approach could over-represent cells with high TCR expression.

This clone has more than one count but fewer than ten. Its matching antigen is unknown. CDR1 is MDHEN, CDR2 SYDVKM, per germline. The CDR3 contains 15 residues. V shed 4 bases, J shed 3 bases, and the junction held 7 bases outside the gene matches. The chain has TRBV28 and TRBJ2-5; 8 positions agree with TRBD2. Input material: naive CD4+ T cells from blood. This clonotype was sampled from a young woman in good health. Here the CDR3 DNA reads TGTGCCAGCAGTTCTACAGCGGGAGTTAAAGAGACCCAGTACTTC. It specifies CASSSTAGVKETQYF.